The 5 T cell receptor beta chains in this list originate from one sample, sequenced in a study of cytomegalovirus exposure and HLA in healthy donors. With 60 Vbeta and 13 Jbeta primers, the PCR was carried out. Clones were read by immunoSEQ multiplex PCR, and TCRdb kept only the in-frame ones, dropping some. Seen here are about 120,000 clones, 9% to 10% observed once, and the top ten hold 3%. Sequenced sample: PBMCs. These receptors were taken from a man aged 30 to 45 in good health and CMV-seronegative.

This chain links TRBV19 with TRBJ2-7, with TRBD1 identical over 8 bases. CDR3 size: 13 residues. The trim removed 3 bases at V and 6 bases at J, leaving 4 bases unmatched. The V gene's germline CDR1 is LNHDA and CDR2 SQIVND (reference sequence). CDR3 amino acids: CASSIQGAGEQYF. CDR3 DNA sequence: TGTGCCAGTAGTATTCAGGGGGCTGGCGAGCAGTACTTC.

This clone was seen more than once but under ten times. This chain uses TRBV4-1 with TRBJ1-5; D is ambiguous. The CDR3 is made up of 16 amino acids. From germline, CDR1 is MGHRA and CDR2 YSYEKL. V shed 1 base and J shed 1 base, with 11 bases lying between them. In nucleotides, the CDR3 is TGCGCCAGCAGCCAAGTTCCGGCGGGCAGCAATCAGCCCCAGCATTTT. Protein: CASSQVPAGSNQPQHF.

Only a few counts were recorded for this clone. The V gene is TRBV19, the J gene TRBJ2-7; weak D call: TRBD2 (5 bases). The V end lost 1 base, the J end lost 3 bases, and 13 bases lay between the germline ends. Looked up from germline, CDR1 is LNHDA and CDR2 is SQIVND (reference sequence). The CDR3 has 15 residues. The CDR3 DNA is TGTGCCAGTAGTATAGTAGGAGGTTTTTACTACGAGCAGTACTTC. Residues: CASSIVGGFYYEQYF.

This clone was recorded a few times. The chain joins TRBV30 to TRBJ2-7, with 10 bases aligning to TRBD2. Germline V gene lookup returns CDR1 GTSNPN and CDR2 SVGIG (reference sequence). The length of the CDR3 is 14 residues. V gave up 8 bases and J gave up 7 bases; unmatched junction bases: 14. The CDR3 is CAGTSVLYSGEQYF. The CDR3 coding sequence is TGTGCCGGGACTAGCGTGCTATATTCGGGGGAGCAGTACTTC.

The chain joins TRBV29-1 to TRBJ2-1, with 10 bases identical to TRBD2. V gave up 3 bases and J gave up 6 bases; unmatched junction bases: 5. Per the germline V gene, CDR1 is SQVTM and CDR2 is ANQGSEA. CDR3 length equals 14 residues. The CDR3 loop reads CSVDGLAGVNEQFF. For the CDR3, the DNA is TGCAGCGTTGATGGTCTAGCGGGAGTCAATGAGCAGTTCTTC.